Listed below are T cell receptor beta chains from one sample, sequenced in a study of blood T cell repertoires in COVID-19. The method was immunoSEQ multiplex PCR; TCRdb's version includes in-frame clones alone and lacks a portion of them. The sample has 250,000 to 350,000 clones, around 87% seen once; the top ten hold roughly 2%. The specimen was peripheral blood. These receptors came from a woman aged 45 to 65 who had recovered from COVID-19. Both conserved end residues are part of each CDR3. D genes are given only for firm matches. The listing skips clone size in some rows; elsewhere it reads once, few, many or a size class.

J gene	D gene	V gene	clone size	CDR3 protein	CDR3 DNA
TRBJ1-5	-	TRBV19	few	CASSIGGSNQPQHF	TGTGCCAGTAGTATAGGCGGTAGCAATCAGCCCCAGCATTTT
TRBJ2-1	-	TRBV18	-	CASSHQGLVKRGSYNEQFF	TGTGCCAGCTCACACCAGGGTTTAGTTAAGCGAGGCTCCTACAATGAGCAGTTCTTC
TRBJ1-3	-	TRBV20-1	-	CSASSAGNSGNTIYF	TGCAGTGCTAGTAGTGCAGGGAACTCGGGAAACACCATATATTTT
TRBJ1-4	-	TRBV5-4	once	CASSLGPVATRGIF	TGTGCCAGCAGCTTGGGCCCCGTCGCCACCCGAGGGATTTTT
TRBJ1-3	-	TRBV5-6	-	CASSVTGLRGNTIYF	TGTGCCAGCAGCGTAACAGGGCTAAGGGGAAACACCATATATTTT
TRBJ1-1	-	TRBV27	few	CASSYRTNTEAFF	TGTGCCAGCAGTTACAGGACGAACACTGAAGCTTTCTTT
TRBJ1-6	-	TRBV27	-	CASSPSFTYVGAPLHF	TGTGCCAGCAGTCCATCCTTTACCTATGTCGGGGCACCCCTCCACTTT
TRBJ1-4	-	TRBV28	-	CASSVSGLGEKLFF	TGTGCCAGCAGCGTATCAGGGTTGGGTGAAAAACTGTTTTTT
TRBJ2-7	TRBD1	TRBV5-1	-	CASSSGTGNPSSYEQYF	TGCGCCAGCAGCTCCGGGACAGGTAATCCCAGCTCCTACGAGCAGTACTTC
TRBJ1-5	-	TRBV4-2	-	CASSQDSVGLSGPQHF	TGTGCCAGCAGCCAAGACAGCGTAGGACTGTCCGGGCCCCAGCATTTT
TRBJ1-2	-	TRBV9	-	CASSADSPYGYTF	TGTGCCAGCAGCGCAGACAGCCCCTATGGCTACACCTTC
TRBJ1-2	TRBD1	TRBV28	-	CASSFRTGSGYTF	TGTGCCAGCAGTTTTAGGACAGGGTCTGGCTACACCTTC
TRBJ1-2	TRBD1	TRBV14	-	CASSQLGQGSYGYTF	TGTGCCAGCAGCCAACTGGGACAGGGAAGCTATGGCTACACCTTC
TRBJ1-2	-	TRBV7-9	-	CASSPAWAAQRVLDYGYTF	TGTGCCAGCAGCCCCGCCTGGGCGGCTCAGAGGGTTCTAGACTATGGCTACACCTTC
TRBJ2-2	-	TRBV7-3	-	CASSLGGSPTGELFF	TGTGCCAGCAGCTTAGGGGGCAGCCCCACCGGGGAGCTGTTTTTT
TRBJ2-3	TRBD2	TRBV15	-	CATSRLPLAGGGDTQYF	TGTGCCACCAGCAGATTACCCTTAGCGGGGGGGGGAGATACGCAGTATTTT
TRBJ2-3	-	TRBV21-1	-	CASSILRTGPLDTQYF	TGTGCCAGCAGCATCCTAAGGACAGGTCCCCTTGATACGCAGTATTTT
TRBJ2-2	TRBD1	TRBV6-5	few	CASAWTGLIGELFF	TGTGCCAGTGCCTGGACAGGACTCATCGGGGAGCTGTTTTTT
TRBJ2-1	-	TRBV5-5	-	CASSWGLYNEQFF	TGTGCCAGCAGCTGGGGCCTCTACAATGAGCAGTTCTTC
TRBJ2-1	TRBD2	TRBV19	-	CASSIVTSGSRNEQFF	TGTGCCAGTAGTATAGTAACTAGCGGGAGTAGGAATGAGCAGTTCTTC
TRBJ2-7	TRBD2	TRBV27	-	CASSSRLAGLGRAYEQYF	TGTGCCAGCAGTTCGAGACTAGCGGGACTAGGTAGGGCCTACGAGCAGTACTTC
TRBJ1-3	TRBD1	TRBV5-5	-	CASGGTALSGNTIYF	TGTGCCAGCGGCGGGACAGCACTCTCTGGAAACACCATATATTTT
TRBJ1-1	TRBD1	TRBV5-8	-	CASSDGQGGGGTEAFF	TGTGCCAGCAGCGACGGACAGGGCGGGGGTGGCACTGAAGCTTTCTTT
TRBJ2-2	-	TRBV9	-	CASRQGNHGELFF	TGTGCCAGCAGACAGGGAAACCACGGGGAGCTGTTTTTT
TRBJ1-2	TRBD1	TRBV7-2	-	CASSPGQGGRYGYTF	TGTGCCAGCAGCCCAGGACAGGGGGGACGCTATGGCTACACCTTC
TRBJ2-7	-	TRBV2	-	CASRSTGLSYEQYF	TGTGCCAGCAGATCGACAGGCCTCTCCTACGAGCAGTACTTC
TRBJ1-3	-	TRBV10-2	-	CASCQGSGNTIYF	TGCGCCAGCTGCCAGGGCTCTGGAAACACCATATATTTT